These 28 T cell receptor beta chains originate from one sample sequenced in a study of shared clonotypes between healthy human individuals. TCRdb's table, derived via immunoSEQ multiplex PCR, lists solely in-frame clones and lacks some. The sample shows a few million clones, approximately 94% of them seen only once. The sequenced material came from naive CD4+ T cells sorted from blood. As to subset: CD45RA+ positively selected. The receptors come from a young man in good health.

The V and J genes are TRBV5-1 and TRBJ2-3, with no clear D. Trimming shortened V by 0 bases and J by 2 bases, and 7 bases separated the two germline ends. The CDR3 has 14 amino acids. Looked up from germline, CDR1 is SGHRS and CDR2 is YFSETQ. The CDR3 spells CASSLGLNTDTQYF. The CDR3 bases are TGCGCCAGCAGCTTGGGGCTTAACACAGATACGCAGTATTTT.

For this clone: Other DNA variants within this sample encode the same CDR3. V gene TRBV6-1 combines with J gene TRBJ2-7; D ambiguous. Trimming pared 4 bases from V and 0 bases from J, leaving 7 bases between. The CDR3 runs 13 residues. From germline, CDR1 is MNHNS and CDR2 SASEGT. The CDR3 spells CASSVGISYEQYF. The CDR3 region has the DNA TGTGCCAGCAGTGTGGGCATCTCCTACGAGCAGTACTTC.

This chain uses TRBV5-1 with TRBJ2-5; TRBD2 agrees at 13 bases. V was clipped by 4 bases and J by 1 base; unmatched bases: 7. Looked up from germline, CDR1 is SGHRS and CDR2 is YFSETQ. CDR3 length: 17 residues. The CDR3 loop is CASSPPRTSGGQETQYF. CDR3 DNA: TGCGCCAGCAGCCCACCTCGGACTAGCGGGGGCCAAGAGACCCAGTACTTC.

The rearrangement links TRBV30 to TRBJ2-7; TRBD1 aligns across 8 bases. The CDR3 contains 13 residues. Germline V gene sequence: CDR1 GTSNPN, CDR2 SVGIG (reference sequence). The junction had 8 bases not matched to a gene; V was cut back by 3 bases and J by 7 bases. In DNA, the CDR3 is TGTGCCTGGAGGTTCGGACAGGGCGGGGAGCAGTACTTC. Translation: CAWRFGQGGEQYF.

The table lists this clone with a count of one. The rearrangement uses TRBV4-3 and TRBJ1-1; D gene unclear. The CDR3 has 17 residues. Germline V gene data show CDR1 as LGHNA and CDR2 as YSLEER. Between the trimmed V and J ends, which lost 3 bases and 2 bases, there was a span of 19 bases. CDR3 protein: CASSQRSGPLGNTEAFF. DNA for the CDR3: TGCGCCAGCAGCCAGCGGTCTGGTCCCTTAGGTAACACTGAAGCTTTCTTT.

The CDR3 reads CASSLGRGRGFYEQYF. CDR3 in DNA: TGTGCCAGCAGCTTAGGGAGGGGGCGCGGGTTCTACGAGCAGTACTTC. The J gene is TRBJ2-7, the V gene TRBV7-2, with D perhaps matching TRBD1 (7 bases). The V end lost 1 base, the J end lost 3 bases, and 16 bases lay between the germline ends. The CDR3 consists of 16 residues. Germline CDR1 and CDR2: SGHTA and FQGNSA.

The chain is built from TRBV2 and TRBJ2-7; no firm D call. V lost 6 bases and J lost 0, with 12 bases in between. The CDR3 length is 14 residues. The germline gives CDR1 SNHLY, CDR2 FYNNEI. The CDR3 DNA sequence: TGTGCCAGCAGCTACGACTCTGTCTCCTACGAGCAGTACTTC. It is translated as CASSYDSVSYEQYF. Supplemented by reference TRBV2 and TRBJ2-7, the full variable domain reads EPEVTQTPSHQVTQMGQEVILRCVPISNHLYFYWYRQILGQKVEFLVSFYNNEISEKSEIFDDQFSVERPDGSNFTLKIRSTKLEDSAMYFCASSYDSVSYEQYFGPGTRLTVT.

The V and J genes are TRBV5-1 and TRBJ2-1, with 11 nucleotides matching TRBD2. Germline V gene lookup returns CDR1 SGHRS and CDR2 YFSETQ. The CDR3 is 14 residues long. The trim removed 9 bases at V and 7 bases at J, leaving 9 bases unmatched. CDR3 in amino acids: CATSFGTSGNEQFF. CDR3 bases: TGCGCCACCTCTTTCGGGACTAGCGGTAATGAGCAGTTCTTC.

The chain recombines TRBV4-3 with TRBJ2-6, with no clear D. Per the germline V gene, CDR1 is LGHNA and CDR2 is YSLEER. Trimming shortened V by 0 bases and J by 4 bases, and 4 bases separated the two germline ends. This CDR3 is built from 14 residues. Here the CDR3 DNA reads TGCGCCAGCAGCCAAGAGACAGGGGCCAACGTCCTGACTTTC. Its protein product is CASSQETGANVLTF.

Comment on this clone: Germline is not matched at one junction end, which may reflect a read error. The chain carries TRBV11-2 and TRBJ1-4; 10 bases are a match to TRBD1. The CDR3 is made up of 15 amino acids. From germline, CDR1 is SGHAT and CDR2 FQNNGV. CDR3 DNA sequence: TGTGCCAGCGGCTTAGGGCGGACAGGGGGGACAAAACTGTTTTTT. It codes for CASGLGRTGGTKLFF.

This chain uses TRBV21-1 with TRBJ2-1; no DNA check was done on the table's D call, TRBD2. TRBV21-1 is termed a pseudogene. This CDR3 is built from 16 residues. The chain's CDR3 is CASSKNRLAVRSEQFF. DNA of the CDR3: TGTGCCAGCAGCAAGAATAGGCTAGCGGTAAGGAGTGAGCAGTTCTTC.

The V and J genes are TRBV30 and TRBJ1-5; no firm D call. Trimming removed 3 bases from V and 1 base from J, with 10 bases in between. This CDR3 spans 14 amino acids. The germline V gene encodes CDR1 GTSNPN and CDR2 SVGIG (reference sequence). CDR3 bases: TGTGCCTGGAGCGCCTACGACAGCAATCAGCCCCAGCATTTT. Its translation is CAWSAYDSNQPQHF.

This chain joins TRBV6-1 and TRBJ2-7; possibly TRBD2 for D (5 bases). The CDR3 is 11 residues long. Germline V gene data show CDR1 as MNHNS and CDR2 as SASEGT. The V and J ends lost 5 bases and 10 bases respectively, with 12 bases between them. CDR3 sequence reads: CASSQRDTQYF. CDR3 nucleotide sequence: TGTGCCAGCAGTCAACGGGATACACAGTACTTC.

The chain joins TRBV5-4 to TRBJ2-3; 9 bases line up with TRBD2. The CDR3 totals 15 residues. J was trimmed by 4 bases and V by 3 bases; bases with no gene match: 6. Germline assignment: CDR1 SGHNT and CDR2 YYREEE (reference sequence). CDR3: CASSSRGGGADTQYF. DNA of the CDR3: TGTGCCAGCAGCTCCCGTGGCGGGGGGGCAGATACGCAGTATTTT.

This clone was observed a single time. The rearrangement links TRBV30 to TRBJ2-7; D gene uncertain. In germline, CDR1 is GTSNPN, CDR2 SVGIG (reference sequence). The V and J ends lost 4 bases and 7 bases respectively, with 11 bases between them. The CDR3 has 11 residues. The CDR3 bases are TGTGCCTGGACTCTAACCGGGGAGCAGTACTTC. It is translated as CAWTLTGEQYF.

V usage is TRBV28 and J usage is TRBJ1-2; D is unresolved. V was shortened by 4 bases and J by 1 base, with 7 bases between the two germline ends. Germline V CDR1 and CDR2: MDHEN, SYDVKM. The CDR3 is 13 residues long. The DNA for the CDR3 is TGTGCCAGCAGTTCCGCACATAACTATGGCTACACCTTC. Protein product: CASSSAHNYGYTF.

The chain combines TRBV11-3 with TRBJ2-7; 11 bases match TRBD1. Germline V gene sequence: CDR1 SGHNT, CDR2 YENEEA. V lost 3 bases and J lost 6; bases outside the gene matches: 7. The CDR3 spans 15 residues. The CDR3 region has the DNA TGTGCCAGCAGCTTCACCCCCGGGACAGGGGGCGAGCAGTACTTC. Its protein product is CASSFTPGTGGEQYF.

CDR3 DNA sequence: TGTGCCTGGAGTGGGGGCGGGAAAGCAGATACGCAGTATTTT. This encodes CAWSGGGKADTQYF. The chain is built from TRBV30 and TRBJ2-3; D is perhaps TRBD2 (6 bases). The CDR3 contains 14 residues. The V and J ends lost 1 base and 4 bases respectively, with 12 bases between them. Germline V CDR1 and CDR2: GTSNPN, SVGIG (reference sequence). Complete variable domain (other parts from reference TRBV30 and TRBJ2-3): SQTIHQWPATLVQPVGSPLSLECTVEGTSNPNLYWYRQAAGRGLQLLFYSVGIGQISSEVPQNLSASRPQDRQFILSSKKLLLSDSGFYLCAWSGGGKADTQYFGPGTRLTVL.

Here the CDR3 DNA reads TGTGCCACCAGCAGAGATCTCCAGGGCCTCTATGGCTACACCTTC. Translation: CATSRDLQGLYGYTF. The chain uses TRBV15 and TRBJ1-2; TRBD1 might be the D (5 bases). Germline V lookup: CDR1 LNHNV, CDR2 YYDKDF (reference sequence). This CDR3 region has 15 residues. V shed 0 bases and J shed 4 bases, with 12 bases lying between them.

The chain links TRBV5-1 to TRBJ1-1; D unresolved. V was clipped by 0 bases and J by 4 bases, with 19 bases between them. Germline V CDR1 and CDR2: SGHRS, YFSETQ. The CDR3 covers 17 residues. CDR3 bases: TGCGCCAGCAGCTTGGCCACCTCCCATATCTTATCCACTGAAGCTTTCTTT. It is translated as CASSLATSHILSTEAFF.

The table lists this clone with a count of one. The V call is TRBV19, the J call TRBJ2-1; D unresolved. Trimming took 5 bases from V and 0 from J, leaving 14 bases between them. The CDR3 extends over 16 amino acids. Germline values: CDR1 LNHDA, CDR2 SQIVND (reference sequence). For the CDR3, the DNA is TGTGCCAGTAGTTCTGGTAGTAGAGGCTCCTACAATGAGCAGTTCTTC. As protein: CASSSGSRGSYNEQFF. The full variable domain, its missing parts supplied by reference TRBV19 and TRBJ2-1, is DGGITQSPKYLFRKEGQNVTLSCEQNLNHDAMYWYRQDPGQGLRLIYYSQIVNDFQKGDIAEGYSVSREKKESFPLTVTSAQKNPTAFYLCASSSGSRGSYNEQFFGPGTRLTVL.

V gene TRBV30 combines with J gene TRBJ2-3; 8 bases agree with TRBD2. With 4 bases clipped from V and 7 bases from J, the junction kept 13 bases outside the gene matches. Germline assignment: CDR1 GTSNPN and CDR2 SVGIG (reference sequence). CDR3 length: 15 amino acids. This chain's CDR3 is CAWNPGLVSLYTQYF. DNA for the CDR3: TGTGCCTGGAACCCGGGACTAGTTAGTCTCTATACGCAGTATTTT.

The J gene is TRBJ2-1, the V gene TRBV11-2, with D hard to call. Looked up from germline, CDR1 is SGHAT and CDR2 is FQNNGV. V was trimmed by 5 bases and J by 3 bases, leaving 14 bases between them. The CDR3 is 15 amino acids. CDR3 region: CASSPAVANYNEQFF. In DNA, the CDR3 is TGTGCCAGCAGCCCTGCGGTAGCTAACTACAATGAGCAGTTCTTC.

The chain carries TRBV28 and TRBJ1-4; 8 nucleotides line up with TRBD1. Germline V gene data show CDR1 as MDHEN and CDR2 as SYDVKM. V shed 6 bases and J 5 bases; nucleotides not matched to a gene: 5. There are 14 residues in the CDR3. This CDR3 reads CASSLQGGNEKLFF. DNA for the CDR3: TGTGCCAGCAGCTTACAGGGGGGGAATGAAAAACTGTTTTTT.

CDR3: CASSYSVGTGGEQYF. CDR3 bases: TGTGCCAGCAGTTACTCTGTCGGGACAGGGGGCGAGCAGTACTTC. This chain connects TRBV6-5 to TRBJ2-7, with 11 bases that match TRBD1. Germline V gene sequence: CDR1 MNHEY, CDR2 SVGAGI. The V and J ends lost 0 bases and 6 bases, in that order; junction bases with no gene match: 4. The CDR3 spans 15 residues.

This chain uses TRBV11-2 with TRBJ2-5; D is tentatively TRBD1 or TRBD2 (6 bases each). The V and J ends lost 5 bases and 2 bases respectively, with 21 bases between them. Germline V gene lookup returns CDR1 SGHAT and CDR2 FQNNGV. The CDR3 contains 17 residues. The CDR3 reads CASSPPLVGGLQETQYF. The CDR3 DNA reads TGTGCCAGCAGCCCTCCCTTAGTGGGGGGCCTTCAAGAGACCCAGTACTTC.

The chain joins TRBV29-1 to TRBJ1-3; D not certain. This CDR3 is built from 12 residues. V dropped 6 bases and J dropped 4 bases, with 10 bases sitting between them. The germline CDR1 and CDR2 sequences are SQVTM and ANQGSEA. CDR3 DNA: TGCAGCGTGAGTACCCCAGGAAACACCATATATTTT. Translated: CSVSTPGNTIYF.

This sequence joins TRBV12-1 and TRBJ1-1. TRBV12-1 is a recognized pseudogene. This CDR3 has 16 residues. The chain's CDR3 is CASSPTVSIMNTEAFF. The CDR3 DNA follows: TGTGCCAGCAGCCCTACCGTGTCGATTATGAACACTGAAGCTTTCTTT.